There are a few counts of the clone carrying this T cell receptor (beta chain). This CDR3 comprises 13 residues. CDR1 is SNHLY, CDR2 FYNNEI, per germline. V was trimmed by 6 bases and J by 4 bases, leaving 12 bases between them. TCRdb's copy holds only in-frame clones and misses some; the assay was immunoSEQ multiplex PCR. Counted here are about 100,000 clones, 88% occurring once; the ten biggest clones make up around 6.5%. The source of the sample is a study of blood T cell repertoires in COVID-19. On the study more broadly: Sites across the United States, Italy and Spain contributed samples from acute and convalescent COVID-19.

The source material was peripheral blood. V is TRBV2 and J is TRBJ1-1; a possible D gene is TRBD1 (6 bases). This receptor was taken from a woman aged 60 to 75 with acute or convalescent COVID-19. The CDR3 sequence: CASSAGAPTEAFF. DNA of the CDR3: TGTGCCAGCAGCGCAGGGGCTCCCACTGAAGCTTTCTTT.